One and the same sample provided the 8 T cell receptor beta chains below, sequenced in a study of pediatric ulcerative colitis. Sequencing used immunoSEQ multiplex PCR; TCRdb keeps in-frame clones, though not all of them. The sample has about 36,000 clones; approximately 82% are singletons. Specimen: blood. Receptor source: a girl between 5 and 17 years old with moderate ulcerative colitis.

The CDR3 DNA reads as TGTGCCAGCGGCCAGGGAAGGACTGAAGCTTTCTTT. Its translation: CASGQGRTEAFF. The chain carries TRBV7-9 and TRBJ1-1; D may be TRBD1 (5 bases). Germline CDR1 reads SEHNR; CDR2 reads FQNEAQ (reference sequence). The V and J ends lost 8 bases and 5 bases respectively, with 12 bases between them. The CDR3 runs to 12 residues.

The chain couples TRBV7-6 to TRBJ2-1; TRBD1 matches 10 bases. After removal of 4 bases from V and 4 bases from J, the junction contained 7 bases not matched to a gene. The CDR3 loop spans 16 amino acids. Germline CDR1 is SGHVS and CDR2 is FNYEAQ. The CDR3 DNA follows: TGTGCCAGCAGCTCCCAGCCGGGACAGGGGTACAATGAGCAGTTCTTC. Amino acids: CASSSQPGQGYNEQFF.

V is TRBV6-5 and J is TRBJ2-7; perhaps TRBD2 as D (6 bases). Trimming pared 0 bases from V and 3 bases from J, leaving 15 bases between. CDR3 size: 16 residues. The germline V gene encodes CDR1 MNHEY and CDR2 SVGAGI. CDR3 coding DNA: TGTGCCAGCAGTTACTCGATTGGTGGGGGGAACTACGAGCAGTACTTC. It specifies CASSYSIGGGNYEQYF.

The chain recombines TRBV5-4 with TRBJ2-7, with a possible D match to TRBD1 (5 bases). The CDR3 loop spans 14 amino acids. Trimming shortened V by 5 bases and J by 4 bases, and 16 bases separated the two germline ends. From germline, CDR1 is SGHNT and CDR2 YYREEE (reference sequence). The CDR3 DNA follows: TGTGCCAGCAGTCTTGACATGCAGGGTTACGAGCAGTACTTC. As protein: CASSLDMQGYEQYF.

The chain uses TRBV10-3 and TRBJ1-1; D gene uncertain. This CDR3 spans 15 amino acids. V shed 0 bases and J shed 7 bases, with 15 bases lying between them. CDR1 and CDR2 (germline): ENHRY, SYGVKD. The CDR3 reads CAISESTGTVREAFF. The DNA of the CDR3 is TGTGCCATCAGTGAGTCGACTGGTACAGTACGTGAAGCTTTCTTT.

This clone was observed a few times. The V gene is TRBV6-6, the J gene TRBJ2-5; TRBD1 might be the D (6 bases). The germline gives CDR1 MNHNY, CDR2 SVGAGI (reference sequence). The CDR3 runs to 13 residues. Trimming pared 8 bases from V and 5 bases from J, leaving 15 bases between. This CDR3 reads CASEETGRETQYF. CDR3 sequence (DNA): TGTGCCAGCGAGGAGACAGGACGGGAGACCCAGTACTTC.

To note about this clone: A read error may account for a junction end that differs from germline. The chain couples TRBV7-9 to TRBJ2-6, with a weak D call TRBD2 (6 bases). The CDR3 loop spans 15 amino acids. The germline CDR1 and CDR2 sequences are SEHNR and FQNEAQ (reference sequence). This chain's CDR3 is CASRLGEAGANVLTF. The CDR3 DNA follows: TGTGCCAGCAGATTAGGGGAGGCTGGGGCCAACGTCCTGACTTTC.

The chain combines TRBV28 with TRBJ1-5; no reliable D call. Germline assignment: CDR1 MDHEN and CDR2 SYDVKM. The CDR3 sequence is 15 residues long. Trimming took 5 bases from V and 7 from J, leaving 18 bases between them. The CDR3 coding sequence is TGTGCCAGCAGTCTCAGTGAGACCCCAAGGCAGCCCCAGCATTTT. This encodes CASSLSETPRQPQHF.